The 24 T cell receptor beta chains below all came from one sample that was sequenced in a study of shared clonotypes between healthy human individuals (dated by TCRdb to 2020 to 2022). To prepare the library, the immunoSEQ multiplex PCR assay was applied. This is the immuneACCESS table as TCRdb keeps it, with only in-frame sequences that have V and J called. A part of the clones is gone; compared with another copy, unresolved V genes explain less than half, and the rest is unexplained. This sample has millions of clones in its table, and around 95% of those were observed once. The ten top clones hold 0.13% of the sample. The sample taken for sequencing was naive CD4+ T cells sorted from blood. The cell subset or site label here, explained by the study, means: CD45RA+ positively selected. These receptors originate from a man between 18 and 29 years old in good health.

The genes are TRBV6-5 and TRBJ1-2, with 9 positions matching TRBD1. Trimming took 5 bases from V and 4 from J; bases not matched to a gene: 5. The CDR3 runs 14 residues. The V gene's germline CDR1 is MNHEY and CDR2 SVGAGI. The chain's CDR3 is CASSRDRAVYGYTF. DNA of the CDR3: TGTGCCAGCAGTAGGGACAGGGCAGTCTATGGCTACACCTTC.

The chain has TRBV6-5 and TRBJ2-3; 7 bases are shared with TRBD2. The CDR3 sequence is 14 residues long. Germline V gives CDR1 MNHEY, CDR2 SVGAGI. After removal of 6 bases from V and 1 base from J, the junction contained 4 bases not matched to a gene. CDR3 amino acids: CASSGLGGTDTQYF. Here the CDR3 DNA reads TGTGCCAGCAGCGGACTAGGTGGCACAGATACGCAGTATTTT.

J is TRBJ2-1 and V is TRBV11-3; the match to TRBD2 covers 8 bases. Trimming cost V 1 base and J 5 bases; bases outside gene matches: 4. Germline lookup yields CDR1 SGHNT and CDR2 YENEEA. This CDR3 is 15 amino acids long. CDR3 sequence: CASSLGSGENNEQFF. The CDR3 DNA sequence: TGTGCCAGCAGCTTAGGTAGCGGGGAAAACAATGAGCAGTTCTTC.

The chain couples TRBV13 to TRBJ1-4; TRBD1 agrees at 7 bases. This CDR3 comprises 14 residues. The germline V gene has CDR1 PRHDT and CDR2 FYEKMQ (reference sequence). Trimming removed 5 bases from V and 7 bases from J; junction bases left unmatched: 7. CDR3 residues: CASSPDRDREKLFF. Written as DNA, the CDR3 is TGTGCCAGCAGCCCTGACAGGGATCGTGAAAAACTGTTTTTT.

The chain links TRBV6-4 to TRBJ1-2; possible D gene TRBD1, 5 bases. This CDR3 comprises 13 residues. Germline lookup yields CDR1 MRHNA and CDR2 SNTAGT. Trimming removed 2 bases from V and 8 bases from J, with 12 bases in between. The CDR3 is CASSDIGGVGYTF. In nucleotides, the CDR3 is TGTGCCAGCAGTGACATTGGAGGGGTCGGCTACACCTTC.

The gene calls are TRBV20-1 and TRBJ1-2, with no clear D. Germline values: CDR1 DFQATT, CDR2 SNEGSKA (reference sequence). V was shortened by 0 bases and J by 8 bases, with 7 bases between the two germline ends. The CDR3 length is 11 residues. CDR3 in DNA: TGCAGTGCTAGAGACCCTTTCGGCTACACCTTC. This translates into CSARDPFGYTF.

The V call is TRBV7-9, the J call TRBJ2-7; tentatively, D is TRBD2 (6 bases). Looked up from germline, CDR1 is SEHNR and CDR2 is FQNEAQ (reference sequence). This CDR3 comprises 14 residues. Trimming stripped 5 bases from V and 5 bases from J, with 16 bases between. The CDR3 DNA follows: TGTGCCAGCAGCCGGATGACTAGGTCAGACGAGCAGTACTTC. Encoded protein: CASSRMTRSDEQYF.

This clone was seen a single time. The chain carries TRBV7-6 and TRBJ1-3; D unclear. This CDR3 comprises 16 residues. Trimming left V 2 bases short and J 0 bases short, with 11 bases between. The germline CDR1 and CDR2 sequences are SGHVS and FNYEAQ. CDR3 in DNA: TGTGCCAGCAGCTTAATTGAAGGGAGCTCTGGAAACACCATATATTTT. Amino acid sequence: CASSLIEGSSGNTIYF.

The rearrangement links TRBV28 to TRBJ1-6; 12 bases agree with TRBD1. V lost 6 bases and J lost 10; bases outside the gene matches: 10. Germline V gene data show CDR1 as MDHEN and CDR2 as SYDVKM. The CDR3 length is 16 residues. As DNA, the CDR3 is TGTGCCAGCAGCCCGTGGGACAGGGGGCCTCCCTCACCCCTCCACTTT. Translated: CASSPWDRGPPSPLHF.

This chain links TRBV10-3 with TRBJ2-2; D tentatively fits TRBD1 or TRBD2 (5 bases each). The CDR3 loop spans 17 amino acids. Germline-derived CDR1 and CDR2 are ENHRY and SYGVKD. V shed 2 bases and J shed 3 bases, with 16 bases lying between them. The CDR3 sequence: CAISEPRSRDDTGELFF. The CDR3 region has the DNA TGTGCCATCAGTGAGCCACGATCCCGGGACGACACCGGGGAGCTGTTTTTT.

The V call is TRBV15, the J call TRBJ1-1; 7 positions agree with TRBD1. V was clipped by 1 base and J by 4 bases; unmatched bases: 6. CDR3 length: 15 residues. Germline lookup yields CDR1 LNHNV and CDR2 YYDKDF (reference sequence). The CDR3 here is CATSRGRGKVTEAFF. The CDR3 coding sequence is TGTGCCACCAGCAGAGGCAGGGGGAAGGTCACTGAAGCTTTCTTT.

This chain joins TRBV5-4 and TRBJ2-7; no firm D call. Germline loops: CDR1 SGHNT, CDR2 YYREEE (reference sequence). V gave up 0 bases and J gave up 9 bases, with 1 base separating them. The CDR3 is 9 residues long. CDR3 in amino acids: CASSLGQYF. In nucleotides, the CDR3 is TGTGCCAGCAGCTTGGGGCAGTACTTC.

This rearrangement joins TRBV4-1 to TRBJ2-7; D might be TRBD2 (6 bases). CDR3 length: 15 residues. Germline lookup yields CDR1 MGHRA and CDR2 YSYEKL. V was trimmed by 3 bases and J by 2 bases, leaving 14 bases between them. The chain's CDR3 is CASSHPGRGAYEQYF. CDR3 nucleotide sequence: TGCGCCAGCAGCCACCCCGGGAGAGGGGCCTACGAGCAGTACTTC.

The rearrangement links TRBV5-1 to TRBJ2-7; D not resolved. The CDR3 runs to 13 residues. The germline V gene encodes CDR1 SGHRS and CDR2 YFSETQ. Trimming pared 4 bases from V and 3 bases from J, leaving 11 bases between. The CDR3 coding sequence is TGCGCCAGCAGCCCTGATCGGAGCTACGAGCAGTACTTC. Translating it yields CASSPDRSYEQYF.

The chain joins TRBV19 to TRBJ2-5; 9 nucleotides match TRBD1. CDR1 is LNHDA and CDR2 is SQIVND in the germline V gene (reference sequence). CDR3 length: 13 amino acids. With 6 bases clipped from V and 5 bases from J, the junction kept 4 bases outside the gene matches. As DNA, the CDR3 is TGTGCCAGTAGCGGGACAGGGCGGGAGACCCAGTACTTC. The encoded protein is CASSGTGRETQYF.

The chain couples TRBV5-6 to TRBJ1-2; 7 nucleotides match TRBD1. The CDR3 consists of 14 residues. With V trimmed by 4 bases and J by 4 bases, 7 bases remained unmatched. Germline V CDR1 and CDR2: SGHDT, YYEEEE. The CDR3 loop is CASSRQGESYGYTF. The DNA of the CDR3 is TGTGCCAGCAGCCGCCAGGGGGAGAGCTATGGCTACACCTTC.

This CDR3 is CASSLSSVGNEQFF. CDR3 bases: TGTGCCAGCAGCTTAAGTTCAGTGGGCAATGAGCAGTTCTTC. The rearrangement joins TRBV7-2 to TRBJ2-1, with D unclear. Trimming removed 2 bases from V and 6 bases from J, with 11 bases in between. Germline CDR1 and CDR2: SGHTA and FQGNSA. CDR3 length: 14 residues.

The CDR3 region has the DNA TGCGCCAGCAGCGTTGATGGGGACAGGGGAAGGGAGACCCAGTACTTC. Its protein is CASSVDGDRGRETQYF. The chain joins TRBV5-1 to TRBJ2-5; 10 bases are a match to TRBD1. The CDR3 runs 16 residues. Trimming at V came to 4 bases and at J to 5 bases, leaving 11 bases not matched to a gene. Per germline, CDR1 SGHRS and CDR2 YFSETQ.

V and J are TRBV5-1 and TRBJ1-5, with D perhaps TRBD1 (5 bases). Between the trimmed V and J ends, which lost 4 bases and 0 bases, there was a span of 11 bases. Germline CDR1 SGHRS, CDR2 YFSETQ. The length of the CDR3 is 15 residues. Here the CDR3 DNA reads TGCGCCAGCAGCCCCGACAGTCCTAGCAATCAGCCCCAGCATTTT. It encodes CASSPDSPSNQPQHF.

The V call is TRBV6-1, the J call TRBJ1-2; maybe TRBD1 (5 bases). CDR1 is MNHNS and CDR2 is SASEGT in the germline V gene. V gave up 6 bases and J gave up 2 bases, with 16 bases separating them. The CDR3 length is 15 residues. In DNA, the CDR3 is TGTGCCAGCAGGACCTTGACAGTCGGCAACTATGGCTACACCTTC. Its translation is CASRTLTVGNYGYTF.

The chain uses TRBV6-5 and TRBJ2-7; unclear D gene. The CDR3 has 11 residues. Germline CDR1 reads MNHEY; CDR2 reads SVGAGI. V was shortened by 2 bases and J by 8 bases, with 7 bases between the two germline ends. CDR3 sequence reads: CASSYDRKQYF. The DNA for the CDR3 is TGTGCCAGCAGTTACGATAGGAAGCAGTACTTC.

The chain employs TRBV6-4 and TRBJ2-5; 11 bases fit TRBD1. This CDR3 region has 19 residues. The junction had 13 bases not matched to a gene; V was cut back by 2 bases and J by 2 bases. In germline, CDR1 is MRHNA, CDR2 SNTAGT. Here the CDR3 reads CASSDKRTGGIQEQETQYF. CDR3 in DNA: TGTGCCAGCAGTGACAAAAGGACAGGGGGCATACAGGAACAAGAGACCCAGTACTTC.

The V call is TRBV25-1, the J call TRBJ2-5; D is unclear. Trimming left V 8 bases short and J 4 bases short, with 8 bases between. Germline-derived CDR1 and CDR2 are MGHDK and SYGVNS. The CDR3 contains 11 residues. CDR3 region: CASGHTETQYF. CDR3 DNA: TGTGCCAGCGGGCATACAGAGACCCAGTACTTC.

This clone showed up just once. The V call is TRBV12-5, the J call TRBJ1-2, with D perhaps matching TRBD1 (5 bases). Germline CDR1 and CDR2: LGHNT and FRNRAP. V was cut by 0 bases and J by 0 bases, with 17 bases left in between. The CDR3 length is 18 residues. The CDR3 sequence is CASGLVRVGRASNYGYTF. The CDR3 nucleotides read TGTGCTAGTGGTTTGGTACGGGTGGGCAGGGCGTCTAACTATGGCTACACCTTC. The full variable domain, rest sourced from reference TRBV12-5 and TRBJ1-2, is DARVTQTPRHKVTEMGQEVTMRCQPILGHNTVFWYRQTMMQGLELLAYFRNRAPLDDSGMPKDRFSAEMPDATLATLKIQPSEPRDSAVYFCASGLVRVGRASNYGYTFGSGTRLTVV.